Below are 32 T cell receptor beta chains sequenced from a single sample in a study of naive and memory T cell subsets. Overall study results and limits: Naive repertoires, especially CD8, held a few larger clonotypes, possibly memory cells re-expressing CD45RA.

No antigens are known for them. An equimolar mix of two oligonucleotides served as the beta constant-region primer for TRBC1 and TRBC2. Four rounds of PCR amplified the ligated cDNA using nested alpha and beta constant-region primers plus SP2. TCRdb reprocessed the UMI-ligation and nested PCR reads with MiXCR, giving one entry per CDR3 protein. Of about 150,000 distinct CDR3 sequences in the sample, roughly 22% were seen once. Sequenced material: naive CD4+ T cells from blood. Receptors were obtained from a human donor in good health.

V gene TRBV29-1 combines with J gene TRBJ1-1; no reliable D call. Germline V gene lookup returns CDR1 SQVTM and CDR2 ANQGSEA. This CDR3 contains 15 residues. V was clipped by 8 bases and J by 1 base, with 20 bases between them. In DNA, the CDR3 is TGCAGCTCCCTCACCCGGGCGACGGGGAACACTGAAGCTTTCTTT. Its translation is CSSLTRATGNTEAFF.

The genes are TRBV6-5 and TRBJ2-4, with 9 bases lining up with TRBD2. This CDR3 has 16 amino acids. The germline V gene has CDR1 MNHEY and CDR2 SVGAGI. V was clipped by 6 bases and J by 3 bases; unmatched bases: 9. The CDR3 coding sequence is TGTGCCAGCAGCCGGGGCGGGAGGGGGGACAAAAACATTCAGTACTTC. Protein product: CASSRGGRGDKNIQYF.

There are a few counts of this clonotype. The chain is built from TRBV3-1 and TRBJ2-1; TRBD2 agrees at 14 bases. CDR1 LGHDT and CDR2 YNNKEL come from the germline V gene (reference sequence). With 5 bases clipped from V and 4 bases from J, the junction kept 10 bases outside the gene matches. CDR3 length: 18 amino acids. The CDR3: CASSTGLAGGPAYNEQFF. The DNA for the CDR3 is TGTGCCAGCAGCACCGGACTAGCGGGAGGCCCGGCATACAATGAGCAGTTCTTC.

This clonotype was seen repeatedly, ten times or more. CDR3 protein: CASKKAGTNYGYTF. DNA of the CDR3: TGTGCCAGCAAAAAGGCAGGGACTAACTATGGCTACACCTTC. The chain has TRBV28 and TRBJ1-2, with D possibly being TRBD1 (5 bases). V lost 7 bases and J lost 0, with 12 bases in between. The CDR3 has 14 residues. Germline V gene data show CDR1 as MDHEN and CDR2 as SYDVKM.

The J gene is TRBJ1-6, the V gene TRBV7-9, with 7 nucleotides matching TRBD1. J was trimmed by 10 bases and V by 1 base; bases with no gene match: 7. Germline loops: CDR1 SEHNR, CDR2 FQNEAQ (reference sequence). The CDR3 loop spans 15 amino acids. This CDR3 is CASSLGGRGESPLHF. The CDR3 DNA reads TGTGCCAGCAGCTTAGGCGGCAGGGGGGAATCACCCCTCCACTTT.

CDR3 amino acids: CASSPTGTGVYGYTF. The DNA of the CDR3 is TGTGCCAGCAGTCCCACCGGGACAGGGGTTTATGGCTACACCTTC. V gene TRBV28 combines with J gene TRBJ1-2, with 10 bases that match TRBD1. V lost 5 bases and J lost 5; bases outside the gene matches: 8. The CDR3 is 15 residues long. CDR1 MDHEN and CDR2 SYDVKM come from the germline V gene.

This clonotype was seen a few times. CDR3: CASSYGDRDTQYF. In DNA form, the CDR3 reads TGCGCCAGCAGCTACGGGGACCGAGATACGCAGTATTTT. This chain joins TRBV5-1 and TRBJ2-3; D may match TRBD1 or TRBD2 (5 bases each). V was pared by 3 bases and J by 5 bases, with 10 bases between. CDR1 and CDR2 (germline): SGHRS, YFSETQ. The CDR3 covers 13 residues.

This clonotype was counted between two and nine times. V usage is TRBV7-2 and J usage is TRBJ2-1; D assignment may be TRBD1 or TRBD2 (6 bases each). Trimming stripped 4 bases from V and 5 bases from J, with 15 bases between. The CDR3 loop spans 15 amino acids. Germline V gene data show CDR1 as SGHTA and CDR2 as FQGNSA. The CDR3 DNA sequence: TGTGCCAGCAGCTCGGGGGACAACCCGAACAATGAGCAGTTCTTC. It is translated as CASSSGDNPNNEQFF. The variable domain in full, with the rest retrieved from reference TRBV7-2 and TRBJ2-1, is GAGVSQSPSNKVTEKGKDVELRCDPISGHTALYWYRQSLGQGLEFLIYFQGNSAPDKSGLPSDRFSAERTGGSVSTLTIQRTQQEDSAVYLCASSSGDNPNNEQFFGPGTRLTVL.

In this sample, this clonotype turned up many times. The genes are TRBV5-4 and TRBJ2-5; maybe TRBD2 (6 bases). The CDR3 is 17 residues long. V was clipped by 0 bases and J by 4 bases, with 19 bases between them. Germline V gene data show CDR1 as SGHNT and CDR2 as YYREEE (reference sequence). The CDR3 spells CASSLEFSGSRLETQYF. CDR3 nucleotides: TGTGCCAGCAGCTTGGAGTTTTCCGGGAGCCGGTTAGAGACCCAGTACTTC.

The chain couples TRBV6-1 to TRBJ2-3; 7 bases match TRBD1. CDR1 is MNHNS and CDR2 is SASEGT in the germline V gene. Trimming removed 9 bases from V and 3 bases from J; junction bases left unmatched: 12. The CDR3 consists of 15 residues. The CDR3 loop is CASEYLDRPTDTQYF. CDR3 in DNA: TGTGCCAGTGAATATTTGGACAGGCCGACAGATACGCAGTATTTT.

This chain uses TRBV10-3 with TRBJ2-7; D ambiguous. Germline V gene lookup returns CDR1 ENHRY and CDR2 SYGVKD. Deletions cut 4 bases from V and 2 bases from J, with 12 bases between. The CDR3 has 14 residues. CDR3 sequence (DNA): TGTGCCATCAGTGGCCCGAGGCGCCCCTACGAGCAGTACTTC. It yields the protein CAISGPRRPYEQYF.

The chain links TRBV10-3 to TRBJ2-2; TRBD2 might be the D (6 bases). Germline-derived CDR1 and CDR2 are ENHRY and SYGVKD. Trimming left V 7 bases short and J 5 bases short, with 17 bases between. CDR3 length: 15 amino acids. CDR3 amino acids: CAITRDSAGTGELFF. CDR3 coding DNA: TGTGCCATCACCCGGGACTCCGCGGGGACCGGGGAGCTGTTTTTT.

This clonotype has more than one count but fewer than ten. CDR3 in DNA: TGTGCCAGCAGTTACCAGGGCGGGAATTCACCCCTCCACTTT. Amino acid sequence: CASSYQGGNSPLHF. V and J are TRBV6-5 and TRBJ1-6; possibly TRBD1 for D (5 bases). The CDR3 runs to 14 residues. V dropped 2 bases and J dropped 7 bases, with 9 bases sitting between them. Germline V gene sequence: CDR1 MNHEY, CDR2 SVGAGI.

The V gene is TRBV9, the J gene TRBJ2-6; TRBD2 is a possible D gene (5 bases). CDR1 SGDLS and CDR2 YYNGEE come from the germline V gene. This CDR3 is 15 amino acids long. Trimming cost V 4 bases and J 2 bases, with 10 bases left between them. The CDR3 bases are TGTGCCAGCAGCCCGTCCGGGGCTGGGGCCAACGTCCTGACTTTC. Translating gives CASSPSGAGANVLTF.

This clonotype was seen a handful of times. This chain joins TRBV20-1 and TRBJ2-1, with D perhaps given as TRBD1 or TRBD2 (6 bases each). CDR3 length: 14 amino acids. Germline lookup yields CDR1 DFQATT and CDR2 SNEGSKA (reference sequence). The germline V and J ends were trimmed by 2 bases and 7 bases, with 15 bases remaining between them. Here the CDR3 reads CSARWQGRWNEQFF. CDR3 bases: TGCAGTGCTAGATGGCAGGGGAGGTGGAATGAGCAGTTCTTC.

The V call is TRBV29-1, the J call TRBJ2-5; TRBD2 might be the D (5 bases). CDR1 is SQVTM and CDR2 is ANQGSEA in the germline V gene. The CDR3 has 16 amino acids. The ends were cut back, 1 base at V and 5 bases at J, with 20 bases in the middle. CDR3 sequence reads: CSVEGGSGARTETQYF. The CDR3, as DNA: TGCAGCGTTGAAGGTGGGAGCGGCGCTAGGACTGAGACCCAGTACTTC.

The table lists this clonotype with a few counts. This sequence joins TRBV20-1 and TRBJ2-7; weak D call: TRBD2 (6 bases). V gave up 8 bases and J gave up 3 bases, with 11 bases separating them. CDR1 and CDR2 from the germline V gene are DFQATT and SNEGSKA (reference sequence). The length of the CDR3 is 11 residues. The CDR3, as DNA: TGCAGTATATGGGGACTCTACGAGCAGTACTTC. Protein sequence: CSIWGLYEQYF.

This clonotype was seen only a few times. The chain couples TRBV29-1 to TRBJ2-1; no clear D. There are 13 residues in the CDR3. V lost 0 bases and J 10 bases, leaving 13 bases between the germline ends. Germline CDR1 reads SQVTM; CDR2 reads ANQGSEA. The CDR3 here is CSVEDLVPIEQFF. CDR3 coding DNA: TGCAGCGTTGAAGATCTAGTCCCTATCGAGCAGTTCTTC.

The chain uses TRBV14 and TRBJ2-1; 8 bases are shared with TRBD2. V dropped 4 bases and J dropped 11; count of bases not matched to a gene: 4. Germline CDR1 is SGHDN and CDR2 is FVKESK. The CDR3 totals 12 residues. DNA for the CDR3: TGTGCCAGCAGCCCCAGCGGGAGAAAGCAGTTCTTC. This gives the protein CASSPSGRKQFF.

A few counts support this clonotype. The CDR3 loop reads CASSPSPNSYEQYF. The CDR3 bases are TGTGCCAGCAGCCCCTCACCAAACTCCTACGAGCAGTACTTC. The chain carries TRBV7-3 and TRBJ2-7; D gene unclear. V was trimmed by 5 bases and J by 0 bases, leaving 11 bases between them. CDR1 and CDR2 from the germline V gene are SGHTA and FQGTGA. The CDR3 is 14 amino acids.

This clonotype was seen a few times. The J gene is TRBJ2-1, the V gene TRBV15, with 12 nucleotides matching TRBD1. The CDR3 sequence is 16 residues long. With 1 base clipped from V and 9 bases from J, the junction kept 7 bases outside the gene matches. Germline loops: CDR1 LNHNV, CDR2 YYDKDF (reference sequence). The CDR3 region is CATSRAAGTGGGEQFF. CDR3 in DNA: TGTGCCACCAGCAGAGCGGCGGGGACAGGGGGCGGTGAGCAGTTCTTC.

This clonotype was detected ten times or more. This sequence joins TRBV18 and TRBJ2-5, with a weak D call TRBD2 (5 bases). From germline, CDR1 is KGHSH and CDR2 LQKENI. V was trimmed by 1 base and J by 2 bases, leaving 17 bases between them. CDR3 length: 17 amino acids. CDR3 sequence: CASSPLFQKTIQETQYF. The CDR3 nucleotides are TGTGCCAGCTCACCACTATTCCAGAAGACTATTCAAGAGACCCAGTACTTC.

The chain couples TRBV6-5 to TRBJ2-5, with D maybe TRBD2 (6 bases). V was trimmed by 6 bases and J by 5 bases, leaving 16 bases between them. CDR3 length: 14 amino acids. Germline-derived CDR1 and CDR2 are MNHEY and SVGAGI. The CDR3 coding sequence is TGTGCCAGCAGAAGTGGGGGAGGTCTGGAGACCCAGTACTTC. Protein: CASRSGGGLETQYF.

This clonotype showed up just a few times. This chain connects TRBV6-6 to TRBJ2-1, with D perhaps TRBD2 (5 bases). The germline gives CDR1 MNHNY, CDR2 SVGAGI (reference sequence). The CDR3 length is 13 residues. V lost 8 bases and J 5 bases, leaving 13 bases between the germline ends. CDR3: CASAGWRNNEQFF. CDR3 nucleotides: TGTGCCAGCGCGGGTTGGCGAAACAATGAGCAGTTCTTC.

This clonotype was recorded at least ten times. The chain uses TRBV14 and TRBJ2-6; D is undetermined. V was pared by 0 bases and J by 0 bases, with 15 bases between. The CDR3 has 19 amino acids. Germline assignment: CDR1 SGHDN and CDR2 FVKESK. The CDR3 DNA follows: TGTGCCAGCAGCCAAGAAACTGACCAACTCGGCTCTGGGGCCAACGTCCTGACTTTC. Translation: CASSQETDQLGSGANVLTF.

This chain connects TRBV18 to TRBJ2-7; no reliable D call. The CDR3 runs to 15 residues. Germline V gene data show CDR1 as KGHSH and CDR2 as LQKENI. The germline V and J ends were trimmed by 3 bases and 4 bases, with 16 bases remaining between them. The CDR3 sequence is CASSPTTGSYYEQYF. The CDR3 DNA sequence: TGTGCCAGCTCACCTACAACGGGCTCTTATTACGAGCAGTACTTC.

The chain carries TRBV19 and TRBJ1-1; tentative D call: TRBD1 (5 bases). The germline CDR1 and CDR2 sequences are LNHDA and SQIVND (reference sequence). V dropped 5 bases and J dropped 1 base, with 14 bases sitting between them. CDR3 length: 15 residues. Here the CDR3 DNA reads TGTGCCAGTAGTCTTACCCTGGGGGAGAACACTGAAGCTTTCTTT. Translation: CASSLTLGENTEAFF. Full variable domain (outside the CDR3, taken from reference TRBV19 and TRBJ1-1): DGGITQSPKYLFRKEGQNVTLSCEQNLNHDAMYWYRQDPGQGLRLIYYSQIVNDFQKGDIAEGYSVSREKKESFPLTVTSAQKNPTAFYLCASSLTLGENTEAFFGQGTRLTVV.

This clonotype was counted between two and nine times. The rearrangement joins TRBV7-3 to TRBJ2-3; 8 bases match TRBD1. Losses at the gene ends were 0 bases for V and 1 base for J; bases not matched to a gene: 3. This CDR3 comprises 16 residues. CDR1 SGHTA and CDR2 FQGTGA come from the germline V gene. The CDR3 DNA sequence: TGTGCCAGCAGCTTAACCGGGACAGGAGGCACAGATACGCAGTATTTT. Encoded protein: CASSLTGTGGTDTQYF.

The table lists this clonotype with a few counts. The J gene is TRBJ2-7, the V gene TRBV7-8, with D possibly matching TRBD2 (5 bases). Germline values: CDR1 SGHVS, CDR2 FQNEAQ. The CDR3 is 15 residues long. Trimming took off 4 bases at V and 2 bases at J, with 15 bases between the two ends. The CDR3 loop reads CASSSVWGDTYEQYF. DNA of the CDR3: TGTGCCAGCAGCTCCGTATGGGGAGACACCTACGAGCAGTACTTC.

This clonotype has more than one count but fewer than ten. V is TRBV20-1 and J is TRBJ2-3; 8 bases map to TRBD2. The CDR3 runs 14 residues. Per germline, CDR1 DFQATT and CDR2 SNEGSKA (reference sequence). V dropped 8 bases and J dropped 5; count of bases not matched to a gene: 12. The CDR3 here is CSPGASGSGDTQYF. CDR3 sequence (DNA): TGCAGTCCCGGAGCCAGCGGGAGTGGAGATACGCAGTATTTT.

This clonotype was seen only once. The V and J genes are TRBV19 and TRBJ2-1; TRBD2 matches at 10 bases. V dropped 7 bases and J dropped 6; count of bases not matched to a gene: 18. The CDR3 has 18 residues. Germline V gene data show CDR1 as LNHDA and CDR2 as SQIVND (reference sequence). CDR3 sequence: CASNLGAGGPQGGNEQFF. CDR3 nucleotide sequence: TGTGCCAGTAACCTAGGAGCGGGAGGGCCCCAGGGAGGCAATGAGCAGTTCTTC.

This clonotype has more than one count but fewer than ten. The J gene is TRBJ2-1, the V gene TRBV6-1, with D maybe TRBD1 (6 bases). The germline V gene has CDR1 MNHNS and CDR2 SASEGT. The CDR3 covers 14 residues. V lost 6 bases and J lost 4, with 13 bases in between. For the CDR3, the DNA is TGTGCCAGCAGCGGACAAACAGGGTACAATGAGCAGTTCTTC. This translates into CASSGQTGYNEQFF.